The clone carrying this T cell receptor (beta chain) was detected ten times or more. The antigen is undetermined. Original analysis: Variation in CDR3 across clinicopathological groups served as the basis for constructing a distant-metastasis classifier in papillary thyroid cancer. TCRdb re-clonotyped the PCR reads through MiXCR. TCRdb, rather than the study authors, made the V and J calls. The sample records tens of thousands of clones, around a fifth being singletons. These data belong to a study of metastatic and nonmetastatic thyroid tumors. On the study more broadly: Across blood and tumor or nodule tissue, repertoires from malignant and benign thyroid patients were compared with one another. Study-wide results and limits: Benign nodules were reported to have significantly lower TCR beta diversity than malignant thyroid tumors, in blood and tumor.

The CDR3 is made up of 16 amino acids. Germline CDR1 reads MNHEY; CDR2 reads SMNVEV (reference sequence). V was clipped by 3 bases and J by 4 bases; unmatched bases: 7. Patients were all untreated before their thyroid surgery. This sequence joins TRBV27 and TRBJ2-3; 10 bases are a match to TRBD1. This sequence originates from a male donor with papillary thyroid cancer or a benign thyroid nodule (not recorded which). Some clones in this sample may be carry-over from other donors' samples. The sequenced sample was blood. CDR3 in amino acids: CASSFLGQGGADTQYF. The CDR3 DNA sequence: TGTGCCAGCAGTTTCCTCGGACAGGGGGGCGCAGATACGCAGTATTTT.